This entry lists 5 T cell receptor beta chains sequenced from one sample in a study of CD8 T cells in Susac syndrome. Reverse transcription of about 0.5 to 1 ug RNA used random hexamers. In TCRdb, the immunoSEQ multiplex PCR reads were re-called with MiXCR into one record per CDR3 protein. The sample carries about 430,000 distinct CDR3 sequences, approximately 85% recorded once. The sample taken for sequencing was CD8+ T cells from PBMCs. All receptors derive from a human donor with multiple sclerosis.

The gene calls are TRBV7-9 and TRBJ2-3, with D possibly being TRBD1 or TRBD2 (5 bases each). The CDR3 is made up of 15 amino acids. Trimming removed 4 bases from V and 1 base from J, with 12 bases in between. CDR1 is SEHNR and CDR2 is FQNEAQ in the germline V gene (reference sequence). For the CDR3, the DNA is TGTGCCAGCAGCTCGGGACCTACAGGCACAGATACGCAGTATTTT. The encoded protein is CASSSGPTGTDTQYF.

The chain uses TRBV5-6 and TRBJ2-1, with 9 bases lining up with TRBD1. The CDR3 is 16 residues long. Trimming removed 3 bases from V and 4 bases from J; junction bases left unmatched: 8. CDR1 and CDR2 (germline): SGHDT, YYEEEE. The CDR3 here is CASSWEGQGFYNEQFF. The CDR3 DNA reads as TGTGCCAGCAGCTGGGAGGGACAGGGATTTTACAATGAGCAGTTCTTC.

The chain has TRBV7-8 and TRBJ2-1; D not certain. The CDR3 is made up of 15 amino acids. Trimming cost V 2 bases and J 2 bases, with 10 bases left between them. Per germline, CDR1 SGHVS and CDR2 FQNEAQ. Here the CDR3 DNA reads TGTGCCAGCAGCTTACTTGGGCTCCCCTACAATGAGCAGTTCTTC. Translating gives CASSLLGLPYNEQFF. Using reference TRBV7-8 and TRBJ2-1 for the parts outside the CDR3, the full variable domain is GAGVSQSPRYKVAKRGQDVALRCDPISGHVSLFWYQQALGQGPEFLTYFQNEAQLDKSGLPSDRFFAERPEGSVSTLKIQRTQQEDSAVYLCASSLLGLPYNEQFFGPGTRLTVL.

The rearrangement uses TRBV7-8 and TRBJ2-7; perhaps D is TRBD1 or TRBD2 (7 bases each). The V gene's germline CDR1 is SGHVS and CDR2 FQNEAQ. CDR3 length: 18 amino acids. V lost 5 bases and J lost 1, with 24 bases in between. The CDR3 region has the DNA TGTGCCAGCAGCCCAGGGGGGGTCTTTCAGGACAGATCCTACGAGCAGTACTTC. As protein: CASSPGGVFQDRSYEQYF.

A few counts support this clonotype. The rearrangement links TRBV5-5 to TRBJ1-4; D uncertain. Germline-derived CDR1 and CDR2 are SGHKS and YYEKEE (reference sequence). V was cut by 0 bases and J by 7 bases, with 4 bases left in between. The CDR3 has 12 residues. This CDR3 is CASSLAGEKLFF. The CDR3 bases are TGTGCCAGCAGCTTGGCCGGTGAAAAACTGTTTTTT.